The 27 T cell receptor beta chains listed next were all sequenced from one sample in a study of T cell responses to AZD1222 COVID-19 vaccine. The protocol was immunoSEQ multiplex PCR, while the TCRdb copy is restricted to in-frame clones and leaves out a portion. The repertoire holds about 120,000 clones, with more than 85% as singletons. This material consisted of peripheral blood, taken on day 0 of AZD1222 vaccination. The receptor set was obtained from an adult in good health.

The V and J genes are TRBV4-1 and TRBJ2-7, with 11 bases aligning to TRBD1. Trimming removed 9 bases from V and 0 bases from J; junction bases left unmatched: 7. Germline V gene data show CDR1 as MGHRA and CDR2 as YSYEKL. CDR3 length: 15 residues. The chain's CDR3 is CASGFGTGGSYEQYF. For the CDR3, the DNA is TGCGCCAGTGGGTTTGGGACAGGGGGCTCCTACGAGCAGTACTTC.

This clone was detected only once. The junction departs from germline at one end; a sequencing error may be responsible. The chain recombines TRBV12-3 or TRBV12-4 with TRBJ1-2; 9 nucleotides match TRBD1. The CDR3 is made up of 13 amino acids. The CDR3 DNA reads TGTGCTAGCAGTTTACAGGGGGCGCTTGGCTACACCTTC. Amino acids: CASSLQGALGYTF.

The J gene is TRBJ1-2, the V gene TRBV9; 7 positions match TRBD1. This CDR3 contains 16 residues. With 0 bases clipped from V and 5 bases from J, the junction kept 10 bases outside the gene matches. Germline CDR1 and CDR2: SGDLS and YYNGEE. The CDR3 loop is CASSVAWTGLEYGYTF. The DNA for the CDR3 is TGTGCCAGCAGCGTAGCGTGGACAGGTCTCGAGTATGGCTACACCTTC.

The genes are TRBV5-1 and TRBJ1-2; 7 bases match TRBD1. The CDR3 length is 13 residues. With 7 bases clipped from V and 0 bases from J, the junction kept 3 bases outside the gene matches. Germline V gene lookup returns CDR1 SGHRS and CDR2 YFSETQ. CDR3 nucleotide sequence: TGCGCCAGCTCCGGACAGGCTAACTATGGCTACACCTTC. Protein sequence: CASSGQANYGYTF. Variable domain in full (rest from reference TRBV5-1 and TRBJ1-2): KAGVTQTPRYLIKTRGQQVTLSCSPISGHRSVSWYQQTPGQGLQFLFEYFSETQRNKGNFPGRFSGRQFSNSRSEMNVSTLELGDSALYLCASSGQANYGYTFGSGTRLTVV.

This chain connects TRBV20-1 to TRBJ2-3; D not certain. Germline V CDR1 and CDR2: DFQATT, SNEGSKA (reference sequence). The CDR3 extends over 11 amino acids. V lost 5 bases to trimming and J lost 5 bases, with 8 bases between them. For the CDR3, the DNA is TGCAGTGCTCCATTGATAGATACGCAGTATTTT. It is translated as CSAPLIDTQYF.

The genes are TRBV12-3 or TRBV12-4 and TRBJ1-5; D is possibly TRBD1 (6 bases). With 6 bases removed from V and 5 bases from J, the gap between germline ends came to 8 bases. This CDR3 spans 12 amino acids. The CDR3: CASRRGDQPQHF. CDR3 nucleotide sequence: TGTGCCAGCAGAAGGGGGGATCAGCCCCAGCATTTT.

The V gene is TRBV3-1 (or the pseudogene TRBV3-2), the J gene TRBJ2-4; 12 bases are a match to TRBD2. Germline V gene sequence: CDR1 LGHDT, CDR2 YNNKEL (reference sequence). The CDR3 extends over 17 amino acids. With 1 base clipped from V and 3 bases from J, the junction kept 4 bases outside the gene matches. CDR3 nucleotide sequence: TGTGCCAGCAGCCAAGCCCTAGCGGGGGGGCACAAAAACATTCAGTACTTC. Its translation is CASSQALAGGHKNIQYF.

In this sample, this clone turned up a few times. This chain links TRBV27 with TRBJ1-1; TRBD1 agrees at 8 bases. Trimming took 3 bases from V and 7 from J; bases not matched to a gene: 4. Germline V lookup: CDR1 MNHEY, CDR2 SMNVEV (reference sequence). CDR3 length: 13 amino acids. As DNA, the CDR3 is TGTGCCAGCAGTTTGGACAGGGCCTTTGAAGCTTTCTTT. It codes for CASSLDRAFEAFF.

In this sample, this clone turned up a few times. The chain has TRBV19 and TRBJ1-1; 9 bases match TRBD1. This CDR3 is 18 amino acids long. Unmatched junction bases numbered 16, after V lost 5 bases and J lost 3 bases. Germline V gene data show CDR1 as LNHDA and CDR2 as SQIVND (reference sequence). In nucleotides, the CDR3 is TGTGCCAGTAGTGCGGACAGGGGAATCGAGTTCATGCACACTGAAGCTTTCTTT. Protein: CASSADRGIEFMHTEAFF. The full variable domain, with the rest looked up from reference TRBV19 and TRBJ1-1, is DGGITQSPKYLFRKEGQNVTLSCEQNLNHDAMYWYRQDPGQGLRLIYYSQIVNDFQKGDIAEGYSVSREKKESFPLTVTSAQKNPTAFYLCASSADRGIEFMHTEAFFGQGTRLTVV.

The chain has TRBV2 and TRBJ1-5; 8 bases map to TRBD1. V trimming: 6 bases; J trimming: 4 bases; junction bases outside the gene matches: 8. This CDR3 comprises 15 residues. The germline gives CDR1 SNHLY, CDR2 FYNNEI. The CDR3 sequence: CASRPTWDRNQPQHF. As DNA, the CDR3 is TGTGCCAGCAGACCTACATGGGACAGGAATCAGCCCCAGCATTTT. Supplemented by reference TRBV2 and TRBJ1-5, the full variable domain reads EPEVTQTPSHQVTQMGQEVILRCVPISNHLYFYWYRQILGQKVEFLVSFYNNEISEKSEIFDDQFSVERPDGSNFTLKIRSTKLEDSAMYFCASRPTWDRNQPQHFGDGTRLSIL.

This clone was found a few times. The chain has TRBV11-3 and TRBJ2-7, with D perhaps TRBD1 or TRBD2 (5 bases each). CDR3 length equals 14 residues. Per germline, CDR1 SGHNT and CDR2 YENEEA. V was pared by 5 bases and J by 3 bases, with 14 bases between. Here the CDR3 DNA reads TGTGCCAGCAGCCCGGGGCTACAGAACTACGAGCAGTACTTC. Its protein product is CASSPGLQNYEQYF.

The J gene is TRBJ2-7, the V gene TRBV19; tentatively, D is TRBD1 (6 bases). The CDR3 consists of 14 residues. V was trimmed by 4 bases and J by 2 bases, leaving 12 bases between them. Per germline, CDR1 LNHDA and CDR2 SQIVND (reference sequence). CDR3 coding DNA: TGTGCCAGTAGTAGTCACAGGGCTCCCTACGAGCAGTACTTC. As protein: CASSSHRAPYEQYF. The variable domain in full, completed from reference TRBV19 and TRBJ2-7, reads DGGITQSPKYLFRKEGQNVTLSCEQNLNHDAMYWYRQDPGQGLRLIYYSQIVNDFQKGDIAEGYSVSREKKESFPLTVTSAQKNPTAFYLCASSSHRAPYEQYFGPGTRLTVT.

The V call is TRBV9, the J call TRBJ1-6; D remains unclear. CDR1 is SGDLS, CDR2 YYNGEE, per germline. This CDR3 contains 15 residues. The V gene lost 2 bases and the J gene lost 7 bases, with 13 bases spanning the gap. The CDR3 loop reads CASSVDPGDNSPLHF. CDR3 bases: TGTGCCAGCAGCGTCGACCCGGGAGACAATTCACCCCTCCACTTT.

The chain couples TRBV30 to TRBJ1-4, with TRBD1 identical over 7 bases. V was pared by 2 bases and J by 7 bases, with 10 bases of the junction left unmatched. Looked up from germline, CDR1 is GTSNPN and CDR2 is SVGIG (reference sequence). This CDR3 contains 15 residues. The CDR3 is CAWSTSTGWVEKLFF. DNA of the CDR3: TGTGCCTGGAGTACCTCGACAGGGTGGGTTGAAAAACTGTTTTTT.

This clone showed up just once. The chain links TRBV11-2 to TRBJ1-5, with D unclear. Germline V gene lookup returns CDR1 SGHAT and CDR2 FQNNGV. V lost 0 bases and J lost 6, with 6 bases in between. This CDR3 comprises 13 residues. CDR3 DNA: TGTGCCAGCAGCTTAGATATGGGTCAGCCCCAGCATTTT. Encoded protein: CASSLDMGQPQHF. Complete variable domain (other parts from reference TRBV11-2 and TRBJ1-5): EAGVAQSPRYKIIEKRQSVAFWCNPISGHATLYWYQQILGQGPKLLIQFQNNGVVDDSQLPKDRFSAERLKGVDSTLKIQPAKLEDSAVYLCASSLDMGQPQHFGDGTRLSIL.

In its sample, this clone was seen once. The V call is TRBV30, the J call TRBJ1-2; D may be TRBD1 (6 bases). CDR1 GTSNPN and CDR2 SVGIG come from the germline V gene (reference sequence). V dropped 5 bases and J dropped 3 bases, with 19 bases sitting between them. CDR3 length: 15 amino acids. The CDR3 region is CAWAEQGLADYGYTF. DNA of the CDR3: TGTGCCTGGGCTGAACAGGGATTGGCGGACTATGGCTACACCTTC.

J is TRBJ1-4 and V is TRBV10-3; TRBD1 aligns across 10 bases. CDR3 length: 14 residues. Per germline, CDR1 ENHRY and CDR2 SYGVKD. The junction had 7 bases not matched to a gene; V was cut back by 7 bases and J by 8 bases. CDR3 loop: CAIKPGTGDEKLFF. For the CDR3, the DNA is TGTGCCATCAAACCCGGGACAGGGGACGAAAAACTGTTTTTT.

This chain links TRBV19 with TRBJ1-1; TRBD1 is a possible D gene (6 bases). Germline assignment: CDR1 LNHDA and CDR2 SQIVND (reference sequence). V lost 2 bases, J lost 0 bases, and 10 bases lay in between. The CDR3 spans 15 residues. DNA for the CDR3: TGTGCCAGTAGTATACGGGGGGGCCTGAACACTGAAGCTTTCTTT. Translation: CASSIRGGLNTEAFF.

This clone was observed a few times. The V call is TRBV7-2, the J call TRBJ2-3; TRBD2 agrees at 13 bases. Trimming cost V 3 bases and J 6 bases; bases outside gene matches: 6. Germline V gene lookup returns CDR1 SGHTA and CDR2 FQGNSA. The CDR3 length is 16 residues. The CDR3 DNA reads TGTGCCAGCAGCTTTACTAGCGGGGGGGCCGGTGATACGCAGTATTTT. It encodes CASSFTSGGAGDTQYF.

The V and J genes are TRBV25-1 and TRBJ2-7, with TRBD2 matching 11 bases. The CDR3 length is 16 residues. V was clipped by 3 bases and J by 0 bases; unmatched bases: 4. The germline gives CDR1 MGHDK, CDR2 SYGVNS. This CDR3 reads CASSEAGTSGSYEQYF. As DNA, the CDR3 is TGTGCCAGCAGTGAGGCCGGGACTAGCGGCTCCTACGAGCAGTACTTC.

This rearrangement joins TRBV7-2 to TRBJ1-6, with D unclear. V was clipped by 5 bases and J by 6 bases, with 17 bases between them. Germline V CDR1 and CDR2: SGHTA, FQGNSA. CDR3 length: 16 amino acids. The CDR3 DNA follows: TGTGCCAGCAGCCCCACTCTGGGAGGGATTAATTCACCCCTCCACTTT. Amino acid sequence: CASSPTLGGINSPLHF.

J is TRBJ1-1 and V is TRBV7-2; no definite D call. Germline V CDR1 and CDR2: SGHTA, FQGNSA. The CDR3 runs 16 residues. V was pared by 5 bases and J by 0 bases, with 16 bases between. CDR3 region: CASSKPPGKMNTEAFF. The CDR3 DNA follows: TGTGCCAGCAGCAAGCCTCCCGGGAAAATGAACACTGAAGCTTTCTTT.

The J gene is TRBJ2-1, the V gene TRBV7-9; 7 nucleotides line up with TRBD1. Germline values: CDR1 SEHNR, CDR2 FQNEAQ (reference sequence). V was clipped by 4 bases and J by 4 bases; unmatched bases: 10. The CDR3 sequence is 16 residues long. The CDR3 bases are TGTGCCAGCAGCTACCCCGGGACAGCAGGATACAATGAGCAGTTCTTC. It yields the protein CASSYPGTAGYNEQFF.

This chain links TRBV12-3 or TRBV12-4 with TRBJ2-1; D is ambiguous. The CDR3 runs 11 residues. V lost 10 bases and J 8 bases, leaving 12 bases between the germline ends. The chain's CDR3 is CATLLRDEQFF. CDR3 coding DNA: TGTGCCACCCTCCTCAGAGATGAGCAGTTCTTC.

This clone is a singleton in its sample. This chain uses TRBV7-9 with TRBJ2-5; either TRBD1 or TRBD2 may fit D (6 bases each). Trimming removed 0 bases at V and 5 bases at J, with 13 bases between. CDR3 size: 15 residues. Per germline, CDR1 SEHNR and CDR2 FQNEAQ (reference sequence). This CDR3 reads CASSLAGAAGETQYF. The CDR3 DNA reads TGTGCCAGCAGCTTAGCGGGGGCCGCGGGGGAGACCCAGTACTTC.

A few counts support this clone. CDR3 nucleotides: TGTGCCACCAGTGATAAAGCAGGGGGGGACTATGGCTACACCTTC. Protein product: CATSDKAGGDYGYTF. This rearrangement joins TRBV24-1 to TRBJ1-2; 7 bases align to TRBD1. Trimming took 3 bases from V and 3 from J; bases not matched to a gene: 6. Germline V lookup: CDR1 KGHDR, CDR2 SFDVKD. The CDR3 sequence is 15 residues long.

V and J are TRBV5-6 and TRBJ1-5, with a weak D call TRBD1 (5 bases). The CDR3 covers 13 residues. The germline CDR1 and CDR2 sequences are SGHDT and YYEEEE. V shed 0 bases and J shed 7 bases, with 8 bases lying between them. CDR3 amino acids: CASSLVGEQPQHF. The DNA of the CDR3 is TGTGCCAGCAGCTTGGTAGGGGAACAGCCCCAGCATTTT.